This T cell receptor beta chain derives from a study of T cell repertoires in cytomegalovirus infection (dated by TCRdb to the late 2010s). At the level of the whole study: The HLA type of each donor mattered for the analysis, because public TCR beta signatures pointed to carriage of CMV infection along with the matching HLA type.

This clonotype was seen at least ten times. Its antigen is still unknown. The input lacks base qualities; no much larger clone sits a single base away. Sequenced on an Illumina HiSeq 1500. TCRdb's own reprocessing of the public reads used fastp at Q25 and MiXCR and kept productive beta chains. Each entry is one CDR3 protein sequence, shown with its most common DNA and genes. The sample profile shows 160,000 or so distinct CDR3 sequences; 17% of them were found once. The ten largest clonotypes hold roughly a sixth of the sample. V and J are trimmed by 5 bases and 4 bases, and the gene matches miss 10 bases of the junction. The CDR3 starts with the cysteine, ends with the phenylalanine, and has 15 residues. Only the CDR3 portion is preserved as DNA: 45 bases, with reading frame beginning at the first base. In the germline V gene, CDR1 corresponds to SGHTA and CDR2 to FQGNSA. Broader findings and caveats from the paper: In both this cohort and an independent approximately 370-donor cohort, the cumulative frequency of public TCR beta family members distinguished carriers of CMV infection plus the relevant HLA type. In the ex vivo response, HLA-C-restricted CMV-specific TCR beta clonotypes were dominant, and in two of eight donors the single most frequent clonotype came from this HLA-C-restricted group.

The chain was built from TRBV7-2 and TRBJ2-7; 8 nucleotides in the junction match TRBD2. The receptor was derived from a human donor in good health (CMV status not recorded). Some clones in this sample may be carry-over from other donors' samples. The sequencing input was CD8+ T cells from PBMCs. At the DNA level, the sequence is TGTGCCAGCAGCCCAAGAGCGGGAGTTAGGTACGAGCAGTACTTC. This translates into CASSPRAGVRYEQYF.